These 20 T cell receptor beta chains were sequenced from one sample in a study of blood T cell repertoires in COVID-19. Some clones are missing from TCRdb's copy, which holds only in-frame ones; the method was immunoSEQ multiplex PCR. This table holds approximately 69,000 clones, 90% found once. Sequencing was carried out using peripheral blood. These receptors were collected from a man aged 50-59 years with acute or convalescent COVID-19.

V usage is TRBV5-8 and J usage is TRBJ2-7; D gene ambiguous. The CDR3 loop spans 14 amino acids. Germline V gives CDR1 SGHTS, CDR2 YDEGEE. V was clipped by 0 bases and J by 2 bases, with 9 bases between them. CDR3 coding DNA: TGTGCCAGCAGCTTGGAACAGAAGACCTACGAGCAGTACTTC. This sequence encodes CASSLEQKTYEQYF.

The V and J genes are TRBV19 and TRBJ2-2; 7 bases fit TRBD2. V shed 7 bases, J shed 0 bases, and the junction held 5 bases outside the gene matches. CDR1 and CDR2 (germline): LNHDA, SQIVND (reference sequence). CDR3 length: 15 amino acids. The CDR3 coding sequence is TGTGCCAGTAACTGGGGGGGTACGAACACCGGGGAGCTGTTTTTT. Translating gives CASNWGGTNTGELFF.

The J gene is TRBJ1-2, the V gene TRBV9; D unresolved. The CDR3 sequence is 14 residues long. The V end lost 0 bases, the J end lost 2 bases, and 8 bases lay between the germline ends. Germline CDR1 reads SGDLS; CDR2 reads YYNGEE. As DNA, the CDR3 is TGTGCCAGCAGCGTAGGTCCAGGAAACTATGGCTACACCTTC. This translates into CASSVGPGNYGYTF.

The CDR3 nucleotides are TGTGCCAGCAGTGCAAACCAGGGTACGCAGTATTTT. It specifies CASSANQGTQYF. The chain employs TRBV12-3 or TRBV12-4 and TRBJ2-3; D possibly corresponds to TRBD1 (5 bases). CDR3 size: 12 residues. With 5 bases removed from V and 8 bases from J, the gap between germline ends came to 11 bases.

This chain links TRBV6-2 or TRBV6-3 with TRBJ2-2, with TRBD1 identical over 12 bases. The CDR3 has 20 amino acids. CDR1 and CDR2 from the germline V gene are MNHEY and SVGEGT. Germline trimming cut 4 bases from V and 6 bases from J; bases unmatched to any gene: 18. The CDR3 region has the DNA TGTGCCAGCAGTTTCCCCGGGACAGGGGGCATCTCGGGACACCCCGGGGAGCTGTTTTTT. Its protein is CASSFPGTGGISGHPGELFF.

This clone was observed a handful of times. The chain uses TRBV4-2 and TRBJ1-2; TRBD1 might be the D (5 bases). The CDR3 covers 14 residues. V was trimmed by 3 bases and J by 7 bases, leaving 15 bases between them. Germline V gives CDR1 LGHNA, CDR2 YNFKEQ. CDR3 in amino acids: CASSQGPRVGGYTF. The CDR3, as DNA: TGTGCCAGCAGCCAGGGCCCCAGGGTGGGTGGCTACACCTTC.

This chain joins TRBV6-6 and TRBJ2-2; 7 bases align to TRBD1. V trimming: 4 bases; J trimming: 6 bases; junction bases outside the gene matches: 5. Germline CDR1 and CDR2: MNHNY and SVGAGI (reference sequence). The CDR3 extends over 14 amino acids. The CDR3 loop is CASSLAGGAGELFF. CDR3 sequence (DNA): TGTGCCAGCAGTTTAGCAGGGGGAGCCGGGGAGCTGTTTTTT.

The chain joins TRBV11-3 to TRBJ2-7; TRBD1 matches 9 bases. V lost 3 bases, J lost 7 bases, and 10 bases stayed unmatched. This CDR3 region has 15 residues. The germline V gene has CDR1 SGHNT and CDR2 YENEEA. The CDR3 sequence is CASSFPGQGFLEQYF. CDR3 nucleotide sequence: TGTGCCAGCAGCTTCCCGGGACAGGGCTTTCTTGAGCAGTACTTC.

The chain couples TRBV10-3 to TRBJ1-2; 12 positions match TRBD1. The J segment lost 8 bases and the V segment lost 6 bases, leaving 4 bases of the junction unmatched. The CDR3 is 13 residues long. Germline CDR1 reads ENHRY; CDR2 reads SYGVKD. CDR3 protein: CAIRGTGGNGYTF. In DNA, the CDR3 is TGTGCCATCAGAGGGACAGGGGGCAACGGCTACACCTTC.

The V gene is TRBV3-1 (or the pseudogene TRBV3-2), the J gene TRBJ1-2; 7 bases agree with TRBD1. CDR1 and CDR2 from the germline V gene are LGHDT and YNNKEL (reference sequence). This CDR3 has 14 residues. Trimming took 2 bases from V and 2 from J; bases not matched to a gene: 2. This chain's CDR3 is CASSQQTGNYGYTF. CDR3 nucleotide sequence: TGTGCCAGCAGCCAACAGACAGGGAACTATGGCTACACCTTC.

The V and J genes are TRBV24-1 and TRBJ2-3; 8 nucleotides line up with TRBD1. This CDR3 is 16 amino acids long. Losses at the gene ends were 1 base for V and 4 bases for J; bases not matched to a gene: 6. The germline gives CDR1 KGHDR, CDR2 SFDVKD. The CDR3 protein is CATSDFGRGRSDTQYF. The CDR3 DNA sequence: TGTGCCACCAGTGATTTCGGCAGGGGGCGGTCAGATACGCAGTATTTT.

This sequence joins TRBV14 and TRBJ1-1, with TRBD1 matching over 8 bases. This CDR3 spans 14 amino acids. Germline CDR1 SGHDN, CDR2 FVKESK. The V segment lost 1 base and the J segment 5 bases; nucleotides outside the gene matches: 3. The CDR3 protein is CASSQAGGWTEAFF. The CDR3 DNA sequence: TGTGCCAGCAGCCAAGCAGGGGGCTGGACTGAAGCTTTCTTT.

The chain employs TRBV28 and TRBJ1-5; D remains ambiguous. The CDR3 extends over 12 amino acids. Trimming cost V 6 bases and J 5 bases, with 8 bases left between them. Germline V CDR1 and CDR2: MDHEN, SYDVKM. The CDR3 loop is CASRSGYQPQHF. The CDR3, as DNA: TGTGCCAGCAGGTCGGGATATCAGCCCCAGCATTTT.

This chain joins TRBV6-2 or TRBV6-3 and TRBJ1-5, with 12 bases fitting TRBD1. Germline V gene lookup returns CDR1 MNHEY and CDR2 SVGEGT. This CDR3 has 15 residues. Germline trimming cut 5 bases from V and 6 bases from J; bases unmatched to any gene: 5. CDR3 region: CASSRDRGLVQPQHF. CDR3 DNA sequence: TGTGCCAGCAGTCGGGACAGGGGGCTTGTTCAGCCCCAGCATTTT.

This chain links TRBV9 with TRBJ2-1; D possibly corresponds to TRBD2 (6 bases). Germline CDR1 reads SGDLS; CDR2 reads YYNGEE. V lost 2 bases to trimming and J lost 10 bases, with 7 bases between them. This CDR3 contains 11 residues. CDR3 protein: CASSVLAEQFF. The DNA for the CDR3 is TGTGCCAGCAGCGTTCTAGCGGAGCAGTTCTTC.

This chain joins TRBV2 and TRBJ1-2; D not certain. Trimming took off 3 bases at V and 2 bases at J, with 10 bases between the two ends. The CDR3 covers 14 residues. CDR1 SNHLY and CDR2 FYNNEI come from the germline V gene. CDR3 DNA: TGTGCCAGCAGTGATGAGGCGGTAAACTATGGCTACACCTTC. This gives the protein CASSDEAVNYGYTF.

CDR3 loop: CASSRQGSSYNSPLHF. In DNA form, the CDR3 reads TGTGCCAGCAGCAGACAGGGGAGCTCCTATAATTCACCCCTCCACTTT. This sequence joins TRBV14 and TRBJ1-6; 8 bases are a match to TRBD1. Germline V gene lookup returns CDR1 SGHDN and CDR2 FVKESK. The CDR3 length is 16 residues. Trimming removed 5 bases from V and 0 bases from J; junction bases left unmatched: 3.

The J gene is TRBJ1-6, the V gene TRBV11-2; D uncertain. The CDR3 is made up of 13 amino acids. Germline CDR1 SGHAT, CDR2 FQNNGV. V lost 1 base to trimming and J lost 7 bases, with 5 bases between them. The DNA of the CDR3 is TGTGCCAGCAGCTTAGGCGAAAATTCACCCCTCCACTTT. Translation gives CASSLGENSPLHF.

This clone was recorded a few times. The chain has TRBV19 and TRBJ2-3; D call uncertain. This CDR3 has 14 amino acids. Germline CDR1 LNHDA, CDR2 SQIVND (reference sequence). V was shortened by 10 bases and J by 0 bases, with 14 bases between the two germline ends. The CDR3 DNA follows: TGTGCCACCATGAAGGAGACGAGCACAGATACGCAGTATTTT. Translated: CATMKETSTDTQYF. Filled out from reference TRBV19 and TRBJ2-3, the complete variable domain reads DGGITQSPKYLFRKEGQNVTLSCEQNLNHDAMYWYRQDPGQGLRLIYYSQIVNDFQKGDIAEGYSVSREKKESFPLTVTSAQKNPTAFYLCATMKETSTDTQYFGPGTRLTVL.

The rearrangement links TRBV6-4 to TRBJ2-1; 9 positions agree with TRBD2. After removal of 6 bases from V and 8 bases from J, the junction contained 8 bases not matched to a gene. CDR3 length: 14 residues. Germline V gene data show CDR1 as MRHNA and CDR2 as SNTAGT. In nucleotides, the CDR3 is TGTGCCAGCAGAGCCGTTAGCGGGAGCTATGAGCAGTTCTTC. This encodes CASRAVSGSYEQFF.